The 7 T cell receptor beta chains below were found in one sample sequenced in a study of shared clonotypes between healthy human individuals. CD45RO negativity and positive selection for CCR7 defined naive CD8 cells, a population that excluded terminally differentiated effector memory CD45RA+ cells. Assay: immunoSEQ multiplex PCR; the TCRdb copy retains only in-frame clones and omits some. The table has about 610,000 clones, 90% to 97% seen once. Sequencing used naive CD8+ T cells sorted from blood. These receptors all stem from a woman in her twenties or thirties in good health.

The chain combines TRBV28 with TRBJ2-1; D possibly corresponds to TRBD2 (6 bases). Per the germline V gene, CDR1 is MDHEN and CDR2 is SYDVKM. V was pared by 3 bases and J by 2 bases, with 11 bases between. The CDR3 length is 15 residues. CDR3 amino acids: CASSFSAGPYNEQFF. CDR3 DNA sequence: TGTGCCAGCAGTTTTTCGGCGGGACCCTACAATGAGCAGTTCTTC.

V is TRBV6-1 and J is TRBJ2-1, with 8 bases identical to TRBD1. The CDR3 consists of 14 residues. Germline V CDR1 and CDR2: MNHNS, SASEGT. The V segment lost 7 bases and the J segment 2 bases; nucleotides outside the gene matches: 4. The CDR3 loop is CASKSRGPYNEQFF. In nucleotides, the CDR3 is TGTGCCAGCAAAAGCAGGGGGCCCTACAATGAGCAGTTCTTC.

This chain joins TRBV4-2 and TRBJ2-2, with 11 bases fitting TRBD2. CDR1 is LGHNA, CDR2 YNFKEQ, per germline. The CDR3 spans 18 residues. J gave up 0 bases and V 0 bases, and 3 bases lay outside the gene matches. The CDR3 reads CASSQEGTSGPNTGELFF. CDR3 bases: TGTGCCAGCAGCCAAGAAGGGACTAGCGGTCCGAACACCGGGGAGCTGTTTTTT.

The J gene is TRBJ1-1, the V gene TRBV2; D is unclear. This CDR3 has 14 residues. Per the germline V gene, CDR1 is SNHLY and CDR2 is FYNNEI. The V end was cut by 1 base, the J end by 3 bases, with 9 bases between. For the CDR3, the DNA is TGTGCCAGCAGTGAAGATCGGGCGTACACTGAAGCTTTCTTT. Translated: CASSEDRAYTEAFF.

This clone was seen a single time. The chain carries TRBV2 and TRBJ1-5; D possibly corresponds to TRBD1 (5 bases). Germline values: CDR1 SNHLY, CDR2 FYNNEI. This CDR3 comprises 14 residues. V was cut by 1 base and J by 5 bases, with 9 bases left in between. CDR3 sequence: CASSEEGRDQPQHF. The CDR3 bases are TGTGCCAGCAGTGAAGAGGGGCGCGATCAGCCCCAGCATTTT. Supplemented by reference TRBV2 and TRBJ1-5, the full variable domain reads EPEVTQTPSHQVTQMGQEVILRCVPISNHLYFYWYRQILGQKVEFLVSFYNNEISEKSEIFDDQFSVERPDGSNFTLKIRSTKLEDSAMYFCASSEEGRDQPQHFGDGTRLSIL.

The V and J genes are TRBV2 and TRBJ2-7; possible D gene TRBD2, 6 bases. CDR3 size: 13 residues. The V gene's germline CDR1 is SNHLY and CDR2 FYNNEI. V lost 8 bases and J lost 3, with 14 bases in between. The CDR3 sequence: CASGWGDYYEQYF. The DNA of the CDR3 is TGTGCCAGCGGTTGGGGGGATTACTACGAGCAGTACTTC.

As DNA, the CDR3 is TGTGCCAGCAGTTTATCGATTGGTAGCGGGAGAGGATCCTACGAGCAGTACTTC. Amino acid sequence: CASSLSIGSGRGSYEQYF. The chain joins TRBV27 to TRBJ2-7, with 9 bases that match TRBD2. This CDR3 region has 18 residues. V lost 0 bases, J lost 1 base, and 10 bases stayed unmatched. Germline V gene lookup returns CDR1 MNHEY and CDR2 SMNVEV (reference sequence).